These 21 T cell receptor beta chains were all obtained from the same sample, sequenced in a study of blood T cell repertoires in COVID-19. Measured with immunoSEQ multiplex PCR; TCRdb has only the in-frame clones, and not every one. This table holds about 150,000 clones, approximately 82% found once. Input material: peripheral blood. The receptors were sampled from a woman between 45 and 60 years old with acute or convalescent COVID-19.

The chain couples TRBV15 to TRBJ2-7; 7 bases line up with TRBD1. CDR1 is LNHNV and CDR2 is YYDKDF in the germline V gene (reference sequence). The CDR3 length is 15 residues. J lost 2 bases, V lost 3 bases, and 7 bases had no gene match. Written as DNA, the CDR3 is TGTGCCACCAGCAGGGAACGGGACAGCGCCTACGAGCAGTACTTC. Encoded protein: CATSRERDSAYEQYF.

The chain carries TRBV5-1 and TRBJ2-5; unclear D gene. Germline V CDR1 and CDR2: SGHRS, YFSETQ. Trimming took off 0 bases at V and 4 bases at J, with 4 bases between the two ends. This CDR3 is built from 12 residues. CDR3 in DNA: TGCGCCAGCAGCTTGGCCCTAGAGACCCAGTACTTC. Amino acid sequence: CASSLALETQYF.

The chain combines TRBV3-1 (or the pseudogene TRBV3-2) with TRBJ1-5, with 7 positions matching TRBD1. CDR1 LGHDT and CDR2 YNNKEL come from the germline V gene (reference sequence). Trimming removed 2 bases from V and 6 bases from J; junction bases left unmatched: 7. The CDR3 is 15 residues long. The CDR3: CASSQMKTGTQPQHF. The CDR3 bases are TGTGCCAGCAGCCAAATGAAGACAGGGACTCAGCCCCAGCATTTT.

V and J are TRBV7-8 and TRBJ2-7; a weak D match, TRBD2 (6 bases). The V end was cut by 6 bases, the J end by 6 bases, with 15 bases between. CDR3 length: 13 residues. Germline V gives CDR1 SGHVS, CDR2 FQNEAQ. CDR3 sequence reads: CASSLWDSREQYF. The CDR3 nucleotides are TGTGCCAGCAGTTTGTGGGACTCCCGCGAGCAGTACTTC.

This rearrangement joins TRBV6-2 or TRBV6-3 to TRBJ2-2; D is unresolved. The CDR3 runs to 15 residues. The V end was cut by 1 base, the J end by 1 base, with 7 bases between. Germline-derived CDR1 and CDR2 are MNHEY and SVGEGT. CDR3 protein: CASSYFVGNTGELFF. For the CDR3, the DNA is TGTGCCAGCAGTTACTTTGTCGGGAACACCGGGGAGCTGTTTTTT.

The rearrangement uses TRBV4-2 and TRBJ1-1; TRBD1 agrees at 7 bases. V lost 5 bases to trimming and J lost 4 bases; unmatched junction nucleotides: 7. There are 14 residues in the CDR3. The germline gives CDR1 LGHNA, CDR2 YNFKEQ. The CDR3 spells CASSSQGTGTEAFF. CDR3 nucleotides: TGTGCCAGCAGCTCACAGGGGACGGGCACTGAAGCTTTCTTT.

This chain connects TRBV4-2 to TRBJ1-2; D is uncertain. The CDR3 spans 17 residues. V was pared by 0 bases and J by 4 bases, with 18 bases between. The V gene's germline CDR1 is LGHNA and CDR2 YNFKEQ. CDR3 loop: CASSQDRGGTVSYGYTF. CDR3 nucleotide sequence: TGTGCCAGCAGCCAAGATCGAGGAGGAACGGTATCCTATGGCTACACCTTC.

This chain uses TRBV19 with TRBJ1-2; D gene ambiguous. The germline CDR1 and CDR2 sequences are LNHDA and SQIVND (reference sequence). The V and J ends lost 6 bases and 4 bases respectively, with 15 bases between them. This CDR3 contains 14 residues. The CDR3 nucleotides read TGTGCCAGTAGGCGGACCCCGGAGGGCTATGGCTACACCTTC. This codes for CASRRTPEGYGYTF.

The V and J genes are TRBV11-2 and TRBJ1-1; D ambiguous. Between the trimmed V and J ends, which lost 1 base and 1 base, there was a span of 7 bases. Germline V gene lookup returns CDR1 SGHAT and CDR2 FQNNGV. This CDR3 has 14 amino acids. CDR3: CASSLGGPNTEAFF. The CDR3 DNA follows: TGTGCCAGCAGCTTAGGAGGGCCGAACACTGAAGCTTTCTTT. The variable domain in full, with the rest retrieved from reference TRBV11-2 and TRBJ1-1, is EAGVAQSPRYKIIEKRQSVAFWCNPISGHATLYWYQQILGQGPKLLIQFQNNGVVDDSQLPKDRFSAERLKGVDSTLKIQPAKLEDSAVYLCASSLGGPNTEAFFGQGTRLTVV.

This clone was seen a handful of times. The V call is TRBV6-4, the J call TRBJ2-5, with TRBD2 matching over 7 bases. This CDR3 has 16 amino acids. Germline V gene data show CDR1 as MRHNA and CDR2 as SNTAGT. Losses at the gene ends were 2 bases for V and 2 bases for J; bases not matched to a gene: 8. As DNA, the CDR3 is TGTGCCAGCAGTGACCCCCGGGACTATCATCAAGAGACCCAGTACTTC. It specifies CASSDPRDYHQETQYF.

The gene calls are TRBV5-6 and TRBJ1-4; 11 nucleotides agree with TRBD1. Germline CDR1 reads SGHDT; CDR2 reads YYEEEE. This CDR3 region has 19 residues. V shed 7 bases, J shed 0 bases, and the junction held 14 bases outside the gene matches. The CDR3 DNA is TGTGCCAGCCACGGTCGCGGGACAGGGGGTCTTACAACTAATGAAAAACTGTTTTTT. Translation: CASHGRGTGGLTTNEKLFF.

This chain joins TRBV3-1 (or the pseudogene TRBV3-2) and TRBJ1-2; D possibly corresponds to TRBD1 (6 bases). Per the germline V gene, CDR1 is LGHDT and CDR2 is YNNKEL (reference sequence). V was trimmed by 5 bases and J by 3 bases, leaving 13 bases between them. The CDR3 covers 14 residues. The CDR3 spells CASSSQGIDYGYTF. As DNA, the CDR3 is TGTGCCAGCAGCTCACAGGGCATCGACTATGGCTACACCTTC.

The genes are TRBV6-2 or TRBV6-3 and TRBJ2-3; 9 nucleotides agree with TRBD1. Germline V lookup: CDR1 MNHEY, CDR2 SVGEGT. With 0 bases clipped from V and 4 bases from J, the junction kept 2 bases outside the gene matches. There are 15 residues in the CDR3. This CDR3 is CASSYSGTGPDTQYF. The CDR3 region has the DNA TGTGCCAGCAGTTACTCCGGGACAGGGCCAGATACGCAGTATTTT.

This chain connects TRBV11-2 to TRBJ2-1; 7 bases fit TRBD2. V shed 1 base, J shed 10 bases, and the junction held 10 bases outside the gene matches. This CDR3 has 15 residues. CDR1 SGHAT and CDR2 FQNNGV come from the germline V gene. As DNA, the CDR3 is TGTGCCAGCAGCTTAGGGGAGGGAACTAGGCGGGAGCAGTTCTTC. Residues: CASSLGEGTRREQFF.

The V gene is TRBV4-3, the J gene TRBJ1-2, with 9 positions matching TRBD1. CDR1 is LGHNA, CDR2 YSLEER, per germline. V gave up 5 bases and J gave up 7 bases; unmatched junction bases: 8. This CDR3 comprises 14 residues. The DNA of the CDR3 is TGCGCCAGCAGCTCCTCTAACAGGGGGCCTGGCTACACCTTC. This encodes CASSSSNRGPGYTF.

The chain uses TRBV7-8 and TRBJ1-2, with D possibly TRBD1 on 5 matching bases. Looked up from germline, CDR1 is SGHVS and CDR2 is FQNEAQ. Trimming removed 4 bases from V and 8 bases from J, with 14 bases in between. The CDR3 spans 13 residues. CDR3 loop: CASSSGGTWGYTF. CDR3 DNA sequence: TGTGCCAGCAGCTCGGGGGGAACTTGGGGCTACACCTTC.

The chain employs TRBV7-2 and TRBJ2-2, with D possibly TRBD1 on 5 matching bases. The CDR3 extends over 14 amino acids. Looked up from germline, CDR1 is SGHTA and CDR2 is FQGNSA. The V and J ends lost 4 bases and 6 bases respectively, with 12 bases between them. CDR3 region: CASSSMTVSGELFF. CDR3 bases: TGTGCCAGCAGCTCGATGACAGTTTCCGGGGAGCTGTTTTTT.

This sequence joins TRBV30 and TRBJ2-5, with D perhaps TRBD1 (6 bases). V lost 0 bases to trimming and J lost 2 bases, with 22 bases between them. The CDR3 covers 18 residues. The germline V gene encodes CDR1 GTSNPN and CDR2 SVGIG (reference sequence). The CDR3 sequence: CAWSVPQGIPLIQETQYF. CDR3 in DNA: TGTGCCTGGAGTGTACCCCAGGGGATCCCCCTGATACAAGAGACCCAGTACTTC. The entire variable domain, with the rest obtained from reference TRBV30 and TRBJ2-5, is as follows: SQTIHQWPATLVQPVGSPLSLECTVEGTSNPNLYWYRQAAGRGLQLLFYSVGIGQISSEVPQNLSASRPQDRQFILSSKKLLLSDSGFYLCAWSVPQGIPLIQETQYFGPGTRLLVL.

The chain carries TRBV6-2 or TRBV6-3 and TRBJ2-3, with D uncertain. Trimming left V 0 bases short and J 3 bases short, with 7 bases between. Germline loops: CDR1 MNHEY, CDR2 SVGEGT. This CDR3 contains 14 residues. CDR3 protein: CASSYSLVTDTQYF. In DNA, the CDR3 is TGTGCCAGCAGTTACTCATTAGTGACAGATACGCAGTATTTT.

The genes are TRBV24-1 and TRBJ1-3; 8 positions agree with TRBD1. This CDR3 contains 15 residues. The trim removed 3 bases at V and 2 bases at J, leaving 2 bases unmatched. The V gene's germline CDR1 is KGHDR and CDR2 SFDVKD. The CDR3 nucleotides are TGTGCCACCAGTGATCCCAGGGGGCCTGGAAACACCATATATTTT. Its protein product is CATSDPRGPGNTIYF.

The rearrangement links TRBV29-1 to TRBJ2-1; 10 bases fit TRBD1. Trimming took 2 bases from V and 0 from J; bases not matched to a gene: 10. Germline V CDR1 and CDR2: SQVTM, ANQGSEA. The CDR3 covers 18 residues. CDR3 region: CSVELPTGGGSSYNEQFF. Here the CDR3 DNA reads TGCAGCGTTGAACTCCCGACAGGGGGCGGGAGCTCCTACAATGAGCAGTTCTTC.